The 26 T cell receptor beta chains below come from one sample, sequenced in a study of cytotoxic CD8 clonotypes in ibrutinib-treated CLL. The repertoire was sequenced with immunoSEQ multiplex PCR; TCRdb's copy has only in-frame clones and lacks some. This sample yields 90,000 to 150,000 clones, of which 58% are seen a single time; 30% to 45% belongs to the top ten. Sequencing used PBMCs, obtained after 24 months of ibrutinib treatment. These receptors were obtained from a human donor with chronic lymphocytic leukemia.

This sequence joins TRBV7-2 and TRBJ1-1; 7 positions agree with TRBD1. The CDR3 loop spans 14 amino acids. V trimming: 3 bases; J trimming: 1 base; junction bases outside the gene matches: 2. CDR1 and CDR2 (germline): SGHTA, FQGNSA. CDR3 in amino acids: CASSFQGGNTEAFF. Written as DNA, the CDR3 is TGTGCCAGCAGCTTCCAGGGGGGGAACACTGAAGCTTTCTTT.

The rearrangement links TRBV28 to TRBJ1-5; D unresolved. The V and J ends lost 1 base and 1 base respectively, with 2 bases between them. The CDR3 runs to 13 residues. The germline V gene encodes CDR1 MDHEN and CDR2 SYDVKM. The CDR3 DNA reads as TGTGCCAGCAGTTTATTAAGCAATCAGCCCCAGCATTTT. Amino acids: CASSLLSNQPQHF.

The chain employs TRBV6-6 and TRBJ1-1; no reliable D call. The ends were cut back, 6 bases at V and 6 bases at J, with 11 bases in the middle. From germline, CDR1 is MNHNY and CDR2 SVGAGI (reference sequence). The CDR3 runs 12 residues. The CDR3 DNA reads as TGTGCCAGCAGGCCAGGAGTCCCTGAAGCTTTCTTT. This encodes CASRPGVPEAFF.

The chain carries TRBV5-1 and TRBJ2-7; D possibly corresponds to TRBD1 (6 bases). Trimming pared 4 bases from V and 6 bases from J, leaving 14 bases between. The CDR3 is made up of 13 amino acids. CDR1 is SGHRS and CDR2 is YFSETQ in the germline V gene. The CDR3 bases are TGCGCCAGCAGCCCATTAGGGGGAACCGAGCAGTACTTC. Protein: CASSPLGGTEQYF.

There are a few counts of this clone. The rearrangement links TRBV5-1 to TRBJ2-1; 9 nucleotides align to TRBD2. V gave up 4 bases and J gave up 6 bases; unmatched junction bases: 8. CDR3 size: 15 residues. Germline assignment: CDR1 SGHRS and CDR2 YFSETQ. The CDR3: CASSPGGLASNEQFF. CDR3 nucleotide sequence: TGCGCCAGCAGCCCCGGGGGACTAGCATCCAATGAGCAGTTCTTC.

The CDR3 DNA sequence: TGTGCCAGCAGCTTAGGTCTGTCTGAAGCTTTCTTT. It is translated as CASSLGLSEAFF. The chain has TRBV7-9 and TRBJ1-1; no definite D call. V was pared by 1 base and J by 6 bases, with 6 bases between. CDR1 is SEHNR, CDR2 FQNEAQ, per germline (reference sequence). This CDR3 is 12 amino acids long.

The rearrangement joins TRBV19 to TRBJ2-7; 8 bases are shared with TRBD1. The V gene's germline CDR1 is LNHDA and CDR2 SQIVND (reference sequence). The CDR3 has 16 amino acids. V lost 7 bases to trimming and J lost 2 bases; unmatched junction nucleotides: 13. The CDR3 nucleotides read TGTGCCAGTAATCCCCGTGGGCAGGGGGCGACCTACGAGCAGTACTTC. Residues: CASNPRGQGATYEQYF.

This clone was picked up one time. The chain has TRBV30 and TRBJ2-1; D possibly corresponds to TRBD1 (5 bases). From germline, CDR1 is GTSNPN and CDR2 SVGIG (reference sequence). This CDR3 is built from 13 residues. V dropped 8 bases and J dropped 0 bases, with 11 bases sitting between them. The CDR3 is CAVGQSSYNEQFF. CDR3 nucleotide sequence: TGTGCCGTCGGACAAAGCTCCTACAATGAGCAGTTCTTC.

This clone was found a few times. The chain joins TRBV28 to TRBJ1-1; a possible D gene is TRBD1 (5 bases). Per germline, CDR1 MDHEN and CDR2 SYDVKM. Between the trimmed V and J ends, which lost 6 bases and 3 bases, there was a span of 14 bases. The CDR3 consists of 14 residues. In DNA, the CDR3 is TGTGCCAGCAGAGAATGGAGCAGGGACACTGAAGCTTTCTTT. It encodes CASREWSRDTEAFF.

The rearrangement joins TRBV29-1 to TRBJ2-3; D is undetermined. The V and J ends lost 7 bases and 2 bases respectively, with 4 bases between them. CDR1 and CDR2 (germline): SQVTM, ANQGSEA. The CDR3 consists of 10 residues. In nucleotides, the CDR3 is TGCAGCGCCGCCACAGATACGCAGTATTTT. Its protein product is CSAATDTQYF.

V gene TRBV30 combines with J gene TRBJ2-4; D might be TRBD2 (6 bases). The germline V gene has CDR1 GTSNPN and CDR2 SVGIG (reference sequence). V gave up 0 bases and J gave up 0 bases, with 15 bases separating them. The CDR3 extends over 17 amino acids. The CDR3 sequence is CAWSVGSGVLAKNIQYF. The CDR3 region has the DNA TGTGCCTGGAGTGTAGGGTCGGGGGTGCTAGCCAAAAACATTCAGTACTTC.

The DNA of the CDR3 is TGTGCCAGCAGCGCCGACAGCCACAATGAGCAGTTCTTC. Its protein is CASSADSHNEQFF. V gene TRBV7-3 combines with J gene TRBJ2-1; perhaps TRBD1 as D (5 bases). Trimming pared 5 bases from V and 5 bases from J, leaving 10 bases between. This CDR3 has 13 residues. Germline V gives CDR1 SGHTA, CDR2 FQGTGA.

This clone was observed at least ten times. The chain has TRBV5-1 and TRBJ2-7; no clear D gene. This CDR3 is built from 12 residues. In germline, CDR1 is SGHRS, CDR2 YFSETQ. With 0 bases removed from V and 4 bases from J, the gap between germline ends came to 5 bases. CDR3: CASSLEGYEQYF. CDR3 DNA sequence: TGCGCCAGCAGCTTGGAAGGGTACGAGCAGTACTTC. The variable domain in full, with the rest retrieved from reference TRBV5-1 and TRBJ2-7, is KAGVTQTPRYLIKTRGQQVTLSCSPISGHRSVSWYQQTPGQGLQFLFEYFSETQRNKGNFPGRFSGRQFSNSRSEMNVSTLELGDSALYLCASSLEGYEQYFGPGTRLTVT.

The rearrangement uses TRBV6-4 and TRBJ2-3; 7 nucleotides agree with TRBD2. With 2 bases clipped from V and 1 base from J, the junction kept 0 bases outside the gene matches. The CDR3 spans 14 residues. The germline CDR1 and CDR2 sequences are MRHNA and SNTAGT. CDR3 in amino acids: CASSDAGGTDTQYF. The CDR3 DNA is TGTGCCAGCAGTGACGCGGGGGGCACAGATACGCAGTATTTT.

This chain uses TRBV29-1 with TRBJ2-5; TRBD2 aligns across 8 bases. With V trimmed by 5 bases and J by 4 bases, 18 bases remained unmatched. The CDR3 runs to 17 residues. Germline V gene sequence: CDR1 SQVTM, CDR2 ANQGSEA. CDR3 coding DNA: TGCAGCGTTCGAAAGGAGGGTCTAGCGGGCGGATTAGAGACCCAGTACTTC. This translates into CSVRKEGLAGGLETQYF.

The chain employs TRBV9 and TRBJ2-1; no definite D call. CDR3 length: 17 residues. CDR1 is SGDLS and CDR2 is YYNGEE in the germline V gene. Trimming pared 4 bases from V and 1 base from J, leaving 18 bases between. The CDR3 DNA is TGTGCCAGCAGCCCCCGCCTGGGATTGAATTCCTACAATGAGCAGTTCTTC. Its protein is CASSPRLGLNSYNEQFF.

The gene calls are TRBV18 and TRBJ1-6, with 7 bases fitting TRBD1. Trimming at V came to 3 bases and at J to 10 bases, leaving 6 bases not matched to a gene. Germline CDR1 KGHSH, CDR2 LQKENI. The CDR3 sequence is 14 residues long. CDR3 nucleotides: TGTGCCAGCTCACCTAACAGGGGAGAGTCACCCCTCCACTTT. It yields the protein CASSPNRGESPLHF.

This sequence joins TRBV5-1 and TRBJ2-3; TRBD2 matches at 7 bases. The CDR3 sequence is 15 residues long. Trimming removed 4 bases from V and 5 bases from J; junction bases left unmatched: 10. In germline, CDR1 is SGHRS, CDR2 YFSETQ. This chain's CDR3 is CASSAGLTEVDTQYF. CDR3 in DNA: TGCGCCAGCAGCGCGGGACTAACGGAGGTAGATACGCAGTATTTT.

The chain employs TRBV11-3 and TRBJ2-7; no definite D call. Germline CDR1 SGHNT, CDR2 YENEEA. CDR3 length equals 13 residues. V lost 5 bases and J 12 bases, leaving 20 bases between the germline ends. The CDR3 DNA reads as TGTGCCAGCAGCCCACACGGTTCCCAAGTGCGGTACTTC. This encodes CASSPHGSQVRYF. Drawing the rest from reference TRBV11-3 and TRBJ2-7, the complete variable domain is EAGVVQSPRYKIIEKKQPVAFWCNPISGHNTLYWYLQNLGQGPELLIRYENEEAVDDSQLPKDRFSAERLKGVDSTLKIQPAELGDSAVYLCASSPHGSQVRYFGPGTRLTVT.

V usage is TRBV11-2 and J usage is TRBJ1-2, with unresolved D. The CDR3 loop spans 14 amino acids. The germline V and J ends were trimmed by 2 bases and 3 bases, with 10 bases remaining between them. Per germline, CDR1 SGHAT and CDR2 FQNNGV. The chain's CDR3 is CASSLRPGDYGYTF. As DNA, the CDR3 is TGTGCCAGCAGCTTACGGCCAGGTGACTATGGCTACACCTTC.

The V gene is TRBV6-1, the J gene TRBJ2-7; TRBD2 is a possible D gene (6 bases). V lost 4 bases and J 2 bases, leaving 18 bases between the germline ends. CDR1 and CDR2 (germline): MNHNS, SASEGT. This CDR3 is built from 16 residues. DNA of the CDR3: TGTGCCAGCAGTGCTACATCGGGACTTAAAACCTACGAGCAGTACTTC. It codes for CASSATSGLKTYEQYF.

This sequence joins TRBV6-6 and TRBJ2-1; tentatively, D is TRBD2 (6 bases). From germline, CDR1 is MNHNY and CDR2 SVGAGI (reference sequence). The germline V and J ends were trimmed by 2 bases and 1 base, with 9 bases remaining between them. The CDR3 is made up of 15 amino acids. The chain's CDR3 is CASSYGRGSYNEQFF. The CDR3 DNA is TGTGCCAGCAGTTACGGGCGGGGATCCTACAATGAGCAGTTCTTC.

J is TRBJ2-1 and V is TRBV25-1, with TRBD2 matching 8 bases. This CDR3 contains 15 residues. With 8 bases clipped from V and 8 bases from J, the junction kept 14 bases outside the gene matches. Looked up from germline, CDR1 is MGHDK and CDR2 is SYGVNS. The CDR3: CASGPRGADGDEQFF. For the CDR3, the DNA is TGTGCCAGCGGACCGCGGGGGGCAGACGGTGATGAGCAGTTCTTC.

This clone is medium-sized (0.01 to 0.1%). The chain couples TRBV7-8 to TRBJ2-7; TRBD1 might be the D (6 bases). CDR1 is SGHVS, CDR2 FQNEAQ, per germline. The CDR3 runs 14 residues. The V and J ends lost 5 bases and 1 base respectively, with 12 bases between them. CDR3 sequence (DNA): TGTGCCAGCAGCCCTGACAGGTATTCCTACGAGCAGTACTTC. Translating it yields CASSPDRYSYEQYF.

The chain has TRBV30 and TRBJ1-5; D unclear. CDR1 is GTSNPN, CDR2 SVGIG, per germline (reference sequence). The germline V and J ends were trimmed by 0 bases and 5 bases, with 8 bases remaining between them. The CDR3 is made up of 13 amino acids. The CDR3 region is CAWSVRWDQPQHF. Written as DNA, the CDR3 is TGTGCCTGGAGTGTTAGGTGGGATCAGCCCCAGCATTTT.

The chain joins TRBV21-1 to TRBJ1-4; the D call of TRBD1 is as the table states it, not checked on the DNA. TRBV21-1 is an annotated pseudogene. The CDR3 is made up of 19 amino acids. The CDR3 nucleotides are TGTGCCAGCAGCAAACCCTCGACAGGAAATTGCAATCTAGGTGAAAAACTGTTTTTT. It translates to CASSKPSTGNCNLGEKLFF.